This T cell receptor beta chain was captured by sequencing in a study of CD8 T cells in ankylosing spondylitis. There are many counts of this clonotype. V was trimmed by 1 base and J by 0 bases, leaving 7 bases between them. CDR1 LGHNA and CDR2 YSLEER come from the germline V gene. The CDR3 sequence is 14 residues long. TCRdb reprocessed the 5' RACE reads with MiXCR, giving one entry per CDR3 protein. The sample records 100,000 to 150,000 distinct CDR3 sequences, around 9% being singletons. The sequenced sample was blood, either unsorted or a sorted T cell fraction (not recorded which). The J gene is TRBJ2-7, the V gene TRBV4-3; D is undetermined. The TCR sequence derives from a male donor with ankylosing spondylitis or in good health (not recorded which). This CDR3 reads CASSQGLNSYEQYF. CDR3 nucleotides: TGCGCCAGCAGCCAAGGTCTCAACTCCTACGAGCAGTACTTC.